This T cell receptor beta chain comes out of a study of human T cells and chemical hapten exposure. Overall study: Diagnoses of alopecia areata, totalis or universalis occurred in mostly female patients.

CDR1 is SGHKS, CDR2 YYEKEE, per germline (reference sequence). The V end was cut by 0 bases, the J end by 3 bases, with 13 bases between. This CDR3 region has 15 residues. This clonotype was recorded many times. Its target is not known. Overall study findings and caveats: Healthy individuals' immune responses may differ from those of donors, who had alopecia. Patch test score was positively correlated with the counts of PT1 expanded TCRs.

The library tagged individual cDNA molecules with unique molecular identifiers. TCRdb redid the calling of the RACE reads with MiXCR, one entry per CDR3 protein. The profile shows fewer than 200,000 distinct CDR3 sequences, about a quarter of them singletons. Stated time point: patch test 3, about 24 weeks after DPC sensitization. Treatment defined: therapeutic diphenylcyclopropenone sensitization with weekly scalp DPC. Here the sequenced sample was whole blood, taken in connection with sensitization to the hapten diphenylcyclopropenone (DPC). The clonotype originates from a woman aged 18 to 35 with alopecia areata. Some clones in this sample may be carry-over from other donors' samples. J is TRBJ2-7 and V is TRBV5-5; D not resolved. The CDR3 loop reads CASSLGAPARYEQYF. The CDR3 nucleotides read TGTGCCAGCAGCTTGGGGGCTCCGGCGCGCTACGAGCAGTACTTC.